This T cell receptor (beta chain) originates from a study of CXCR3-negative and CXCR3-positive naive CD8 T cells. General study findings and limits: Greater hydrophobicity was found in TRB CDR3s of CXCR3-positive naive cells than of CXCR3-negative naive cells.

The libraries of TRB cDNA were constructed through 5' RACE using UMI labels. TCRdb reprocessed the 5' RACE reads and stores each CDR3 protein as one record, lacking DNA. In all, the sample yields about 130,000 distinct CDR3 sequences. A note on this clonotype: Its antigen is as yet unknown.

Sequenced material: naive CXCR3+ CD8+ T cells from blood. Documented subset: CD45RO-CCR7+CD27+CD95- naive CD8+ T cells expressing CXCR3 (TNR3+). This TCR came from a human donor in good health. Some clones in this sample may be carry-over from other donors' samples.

The CDR3 loop reads CASSQLGDTQYF. The V gene is TRBV6-6, the J gene TRBJ2-3. Germline lookup yields CDR1 MNHNY and CDR2 SVGAGI (reference sequence). This CDR3 has 12 amino acids.